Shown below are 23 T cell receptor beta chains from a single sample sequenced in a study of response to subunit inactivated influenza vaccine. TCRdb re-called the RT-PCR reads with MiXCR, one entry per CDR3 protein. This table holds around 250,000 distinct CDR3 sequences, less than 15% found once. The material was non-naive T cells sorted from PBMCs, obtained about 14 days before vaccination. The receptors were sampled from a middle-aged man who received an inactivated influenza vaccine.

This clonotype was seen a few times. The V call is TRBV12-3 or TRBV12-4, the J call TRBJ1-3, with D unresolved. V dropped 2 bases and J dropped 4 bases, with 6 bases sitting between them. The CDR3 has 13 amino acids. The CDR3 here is CASSLQTGNTIYF. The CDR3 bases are TGTGCCAGCAGTTTACAGACCGGAAACACCATATATTTT.

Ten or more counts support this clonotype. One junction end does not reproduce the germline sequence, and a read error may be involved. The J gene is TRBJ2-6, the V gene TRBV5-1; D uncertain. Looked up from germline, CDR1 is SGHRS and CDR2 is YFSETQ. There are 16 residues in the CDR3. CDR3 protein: CATSVSGSAGANVLTF. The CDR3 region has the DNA TGCGCCACCAGCGTTTCAGGCTCTGCTGGGGCCAACGTCCTGACTTTC.

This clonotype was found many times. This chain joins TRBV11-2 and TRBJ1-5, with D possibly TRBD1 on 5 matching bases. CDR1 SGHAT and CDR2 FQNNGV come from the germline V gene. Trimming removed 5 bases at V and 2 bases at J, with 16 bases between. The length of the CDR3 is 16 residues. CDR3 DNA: TGTGCCAGCAGCCCCCGGGGGTTTAGGGGCAATCAGCCCCAGCATTTT. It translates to CASSPRGFRGNQPQHF.

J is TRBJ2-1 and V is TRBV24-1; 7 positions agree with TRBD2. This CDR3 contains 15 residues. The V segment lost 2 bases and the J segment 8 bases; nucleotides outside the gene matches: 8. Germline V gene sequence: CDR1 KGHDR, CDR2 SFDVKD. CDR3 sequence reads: CATSDSRTRLDEQFF. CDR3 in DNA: TGTGCCACCAGTGATTCCCGGACTAGATTAGATGAGCAGTTCTTC.

The CDR3 here is CASSLLFLAGAYEQYF. In nucleotides, the CDR3 is TGTGCCAGCAGCTTACTCTTCCTAGCGGGAGCCTACGAGCAGTACTTC. The chain carries TRBV13 and TRBJ2-7; TRBD2 aligns across 10 bases. The CDR3 consists of 16 residues. Germline values: CDR1 PRHDT, CDR2 FYEKMQ (reference sequence). The J segment lost 2 bases and the V segment lost 2 bases, leaving 6 bases of the junction unmatched.

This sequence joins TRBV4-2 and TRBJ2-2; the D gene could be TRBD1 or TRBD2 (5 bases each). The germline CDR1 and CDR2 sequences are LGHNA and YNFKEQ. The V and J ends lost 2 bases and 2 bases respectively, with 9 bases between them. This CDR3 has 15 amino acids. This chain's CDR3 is CASSQSGSNTGELFF. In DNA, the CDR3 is TGTGCCAGCAGCCAATCAGGGAGTAACACCGGGGAGCTGTTTTTT.

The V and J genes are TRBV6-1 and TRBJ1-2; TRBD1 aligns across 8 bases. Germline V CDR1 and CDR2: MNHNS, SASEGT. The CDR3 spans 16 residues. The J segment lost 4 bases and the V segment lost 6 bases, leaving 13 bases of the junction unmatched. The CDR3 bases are TGTGCCAGCAGCAAATTATTGACAGGGGTATCCTATGGCTACACCTTC. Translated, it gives CASSKLLTGVSYGYTF.

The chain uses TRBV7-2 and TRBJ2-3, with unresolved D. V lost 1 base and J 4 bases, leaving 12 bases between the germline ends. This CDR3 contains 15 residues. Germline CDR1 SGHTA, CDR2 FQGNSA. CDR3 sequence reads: CASSLGVARSDTQYF. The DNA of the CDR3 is TGTGCCAGCAGCTTAGGAGTCGCTAGATCAGATACGCAGTATTTT.

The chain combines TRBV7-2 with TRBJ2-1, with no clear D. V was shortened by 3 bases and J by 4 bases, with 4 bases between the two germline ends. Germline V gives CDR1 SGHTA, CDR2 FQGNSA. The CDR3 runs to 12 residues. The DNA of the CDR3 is TGTGCCAGCAGCTTCACATACAATGAGCAGTTCTTC. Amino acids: CASSFTYNEQFF.

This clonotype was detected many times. CDR3 sequence (DNA): TGTGCCAGCAGCTTAGGTGCGGGGTATGGCTACACCTTC. Translation gives CASSLGAGYGYTF. This sequence joins TRBV7-2 and TRBJ1-2; D call uncertain. Germline V gene lookup returns CDR1 SGHTA and CDR2 FQGNSA. Trimming pared 1 base from V and 5 bases from J, leaving 8 bases between. The CDR3 covers 13 residues.

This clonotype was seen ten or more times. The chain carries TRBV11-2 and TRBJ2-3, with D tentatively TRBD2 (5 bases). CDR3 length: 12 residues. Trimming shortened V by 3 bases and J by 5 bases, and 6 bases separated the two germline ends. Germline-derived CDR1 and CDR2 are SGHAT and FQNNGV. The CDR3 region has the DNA TGTGCCAGCAGCTTCGGGAAAGATACGCAGTATTTT. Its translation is CASSFGKDTQYF.

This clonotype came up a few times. The CDR3 DNA reads as TGTGCCAGCAGCACAGACAGGGTGGGGGCTTTCTTT. As protein: CASSTDRVGAFF. The rearrangement links TRBV7-8 to TRBJ1-1; 7 positions match TRBD1. Germline CDR1 SGHVS, CDR2 FQNEAQ. This CDR3 comprises 12 residues. The ends lost 5 bases at V and 11 bases at J; junction bases unmatched: 8.

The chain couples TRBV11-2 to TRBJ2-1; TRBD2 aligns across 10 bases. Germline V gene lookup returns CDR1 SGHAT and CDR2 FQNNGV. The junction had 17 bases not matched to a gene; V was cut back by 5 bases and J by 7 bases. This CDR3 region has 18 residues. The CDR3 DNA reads TGTGCCAGCAGCCGAAGGGGACTCGGGACTAGCGCTATGAATGAGCAGTTCTTC. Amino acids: CASSRRGLGTSAMNEQFF.

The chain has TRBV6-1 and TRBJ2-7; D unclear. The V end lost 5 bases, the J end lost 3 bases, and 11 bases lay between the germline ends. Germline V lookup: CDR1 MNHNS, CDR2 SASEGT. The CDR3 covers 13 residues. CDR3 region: CASSPTGRYEQYF. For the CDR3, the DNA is TGTGCCAGCAGTCCGACCGGACGCTACGAGCAGTACTTC.

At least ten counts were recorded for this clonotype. This CDR3 reads CASGQGGNNEQFF. DNA for the CDR3: TGTGCCAGCGGACAGGGGGGGAACAATGAGCAGTTCTTC. The genes are TRBV7-2 and TRBJ2-1, with 10 bases identical to TRBD1. V gave up 8 bases and J gave up 5 bases; unmatched junction bases: 3. This CDR3 has 13 residues. Germline V gives CDR1 SGHTA, CDR2 FQGNSA.

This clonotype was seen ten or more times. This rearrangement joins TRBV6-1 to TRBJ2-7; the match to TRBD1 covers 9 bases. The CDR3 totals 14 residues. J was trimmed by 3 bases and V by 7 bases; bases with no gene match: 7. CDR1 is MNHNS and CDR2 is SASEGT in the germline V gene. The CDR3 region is CASNGGQGGYEQYF. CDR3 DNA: TGTGCCAGCAACGGGGGACAGGGAGGCTACGAGCAGTACTTC.

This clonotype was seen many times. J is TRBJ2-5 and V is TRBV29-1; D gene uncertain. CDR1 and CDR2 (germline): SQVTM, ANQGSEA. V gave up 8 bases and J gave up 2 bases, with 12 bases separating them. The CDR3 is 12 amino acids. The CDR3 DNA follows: TGCAGCTACCGGCGCCAACAAGAGACCCAGTACTTC. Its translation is CSYRRQQETQYF.

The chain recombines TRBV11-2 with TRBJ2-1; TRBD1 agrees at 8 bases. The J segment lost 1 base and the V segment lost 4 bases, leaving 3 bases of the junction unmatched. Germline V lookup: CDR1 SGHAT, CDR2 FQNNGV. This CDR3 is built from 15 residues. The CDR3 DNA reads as TGTGCCAGCAGCTACGGACAGGGATCCTACAATGAGCAGTTCTTC. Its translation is CASSYGQGSYNEQFF.

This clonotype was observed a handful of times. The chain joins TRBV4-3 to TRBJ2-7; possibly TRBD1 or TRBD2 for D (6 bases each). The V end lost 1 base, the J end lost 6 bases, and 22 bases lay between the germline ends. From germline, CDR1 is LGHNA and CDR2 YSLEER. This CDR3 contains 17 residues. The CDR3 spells CASSQALWRGGGGEQYF. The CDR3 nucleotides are TGCGCCAGCAGCCAAGCATTATGGCGGGGAGGAGGGGGCGAGCAGTACTTC.

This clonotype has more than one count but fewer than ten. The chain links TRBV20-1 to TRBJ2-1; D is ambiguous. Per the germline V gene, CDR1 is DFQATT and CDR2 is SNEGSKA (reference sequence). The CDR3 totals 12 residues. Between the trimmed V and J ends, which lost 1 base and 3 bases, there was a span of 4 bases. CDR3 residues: CSARGLYNEQFF. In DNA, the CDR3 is TGCAGTGCTAGAGGACTCTACAATGAGCAGTTCTTC.

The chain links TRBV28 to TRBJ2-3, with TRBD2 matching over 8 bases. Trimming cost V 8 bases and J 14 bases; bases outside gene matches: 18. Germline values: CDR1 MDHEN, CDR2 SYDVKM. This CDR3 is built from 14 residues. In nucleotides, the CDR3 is TGTGCCAGCGGAGCCCTAAGCGGGGGCGAATGGCTGTATTTT. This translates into CASGALSGGEWLYF. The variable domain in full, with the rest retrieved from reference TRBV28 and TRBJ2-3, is DVKVTQSSRYLVKRTGEKVFLECVQDMDHENMFWYRQDPGLGLRLIYFSYDVKMKEKGDIPEGYSVSREKKERFSLILESASTNQTSMYLCASGALSGGEWLYFGPGTRLTVL.

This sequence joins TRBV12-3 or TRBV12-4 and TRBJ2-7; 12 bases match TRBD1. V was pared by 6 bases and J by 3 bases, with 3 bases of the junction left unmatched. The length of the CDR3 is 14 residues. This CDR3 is CASRGTGGFYEQYF. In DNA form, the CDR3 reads TGTGCCAGCAGAGGGACAGGGGGCTTCTACGAGCAGTACTTC.

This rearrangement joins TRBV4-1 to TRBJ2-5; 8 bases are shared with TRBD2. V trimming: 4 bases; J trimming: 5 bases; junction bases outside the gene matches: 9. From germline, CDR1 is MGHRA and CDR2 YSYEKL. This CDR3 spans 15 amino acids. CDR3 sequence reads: CASSLLRGGLETQYF. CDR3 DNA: TGCGCCAGCAGCCTTTTACGGGGGGGCCTGGAGACCCAGTACTTC.